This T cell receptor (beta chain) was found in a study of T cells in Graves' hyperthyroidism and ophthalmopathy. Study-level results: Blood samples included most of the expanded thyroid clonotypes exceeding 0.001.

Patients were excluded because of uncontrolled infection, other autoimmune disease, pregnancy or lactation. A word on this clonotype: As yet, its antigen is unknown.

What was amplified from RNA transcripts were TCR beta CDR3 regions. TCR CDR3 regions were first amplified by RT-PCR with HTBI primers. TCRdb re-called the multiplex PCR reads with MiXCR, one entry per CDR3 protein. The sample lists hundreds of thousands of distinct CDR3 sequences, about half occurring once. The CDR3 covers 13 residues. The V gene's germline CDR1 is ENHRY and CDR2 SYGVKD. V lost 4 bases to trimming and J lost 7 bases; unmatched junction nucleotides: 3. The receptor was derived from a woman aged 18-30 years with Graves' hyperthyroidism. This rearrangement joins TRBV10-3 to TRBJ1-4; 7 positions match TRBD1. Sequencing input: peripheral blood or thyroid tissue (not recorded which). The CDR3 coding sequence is TGTGCCATCAGTGGGACAGGTCTTGAAAAACTGTTTTTT. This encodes CAISGTGLEKLFF.